The 23 T cell receptor beta chains below were found in one sample sequenced in a study of T-cell reconstitution after alpha-beta-depleted transplantation in children. Molecular barcoding with unique molecular identifiers was used for the TCRbeta library. TCRdb reprocessed the PCR reads via MiXCR and lists one record per CDR3 protein. This sample yields some 840,000 distinct CDR3 sequences, of which around 15% are seen a single time; around 4.5% belongs to the top ten. Material: PBMCs, mostly from graft donor cells, obtained 360 days after TCRalphabeta/CD19-depleted stem cell transplant. The receptors come from a male patient aged 5 to 17 who had a stem cell transplant for acute lymphoblastic leukemia, so the T cells may come from the graft donor.

J is TRBJ2-7 and V is TRBV7-2; TRBD1 matches at 9 bases. This CDR3 has 15 residues. Per germline, CDR1 SGHTA and CDR2 FQGNSA. Trimming removed 0 bases from V and 7 bases from J; junction bases left unmatched: 7. Here the CDR3 DNA reads TGTGCCAGCAGCTTAGCCGGGACAGGGTCAAGAGAGCAGTACTTC. Its protein product is CASSLAGTGSREQYF.

This clonotype was seen a handful of times. The chain couples TRBV7-9 to TRBJ1-5; D remains unclear. Germline V gene sequence: CDR1 SEHNR, CDR2 FQNEAQ (reference sequence). V was shortened by 5 bases and J by 4 bases, with 9 bases between the two germline ends. This CDR3 has 13 amino acids. The CDR3 DNA reads TGTGCCAGCAGCCTCCCTGGGAATCAGCCCCAGCATTTT. Amino acid sequence: CASSLPGNQPQHF.

This clonotype was seen a handful of times. V and J are TRBV28 and TRBJ2-7, with D perhaps matching TRBD1 or TRBD2 (5 bases each). Per germline, CDR1 MDHEN and CDR2 SYDVKM. This CDR3 comprises 14 residues. CDR3 protein: CAARGVISSYEQYF. The CDR3 region has the DNA TGTGCTGCGAGAGGGGTCATCAGCTCCTACGAGCAGTACTTC.

This clonotype appeared a few times. The CDR3 coding sequence is TGTGCCAGCAGCCAAGGCCCCACAGGTTCCTACAATGAGCAGTTCTTC. This gives the protein CASSQGPTGSYNEQFF. This sequence joins TRBV4-2 and TRBJ2-1; weak D call: TRBD1 (5 bases). The CDR3 length is 16 residues. Germline CDR1 reads LGHNA; CDR2 reads YNFKEQ. V lost 1 base to trimming and J lost 1 base, with 11 bases between them.

This clonotype showed up many times. The CDR3 loop is CASSFYGEAFF. CDR3 in DNA: TGTGCCAGCAGTTTCTACGGTGAAGCTTTCTTT. The chain employs TRBV12-3 or TRBV12-4 and TRBJ1-1; D is ambiguous. The CDR3 has 11 residues. Trimming removed 3 bases from V and 7 bases from J, with 6 bases in between.

V is TRBV6-5 and J is TRBJ2-5; a weak D match, TRBD2 (5 bases). The CDR3 spans 12 residues. The germline V gene has CDR1 MNHEY and CDR2 SVGAGI. Between the trimmed V and J ends, which lost 7 bases and 4 bases, there was a span of 10 bases. CDR3 coding DNA: TGTGCCAGCAACCTTCGGGGAGAGACCCAGTACTTC. It is translated as CASNLRGETQYF.

The gene calls are TRBV6-1 and TRBJ1-2; D call uncertain. V dropped 3 bases and J dropped 3 bases, with 8 bases sitting between them. Germline lookup yields CDR1 MNHNS and CDR2 SASEGT. The CDR3 sequence is 13 residues long. CDR3 DNA sequence: TGTGCCAGCAGTGATGGGCAGCACTATGGCTACACCTTC. It translates to CASSDGQHYGYTF.

This clonotype was seen many times. This chain joins TRBV5-1 and TRBJ2-5; D might be TRBD2 (5 bases). V lost 4 bases and J lost 4, with 26 bases in between. Per the germline V gene, CDR1 is SGHRS and CDR2 is YFSETQ. This CDR3 is built from 18 residues. CDR3 coding DNA: TGCGCCAGCAGCCCCCTGAAGCGTCTTGAGGGAGCGACAGAGACCCAGTACTTC. It specifies CASSPLKRLEGATETQYF.

This clonotype has more than one count but fewer than ten. V usage is TRBV6-4 and J usage is TRBJ2-1; 7 nucleotides line up with TRBD2. With 0 bases clipped from V and 9 bases from J, the junction kept 8 bases outside the gene matches. The CDR3 extends over 15 amino acids. CDR1 MRHNA and CDR2 SNTAGT come from the germline V gene. Written as DNA, the CDR3 is TGTGCCAGCAGTGACTCGTGGACTAGAAGGGGTGAGCAGTTCTTC. It yields the protein CASSDSWTRRGEQFF.

The V and J genes are TRBV5-1 and TRBJ2-5, with D perhaps TRBD1 (6 bases). The germline V and J ends were trimmed by 4 bases and 3 bases, with 13 bases remaining between them. In germline, CDR1 is SGHRS, CDR2 YFSETQ. The CDR3 extends over 14 amino acids. The CDR3 nucleotides are TGCGCCAGCAGCCCTGCGACAGGAAAAGAGACCCAGTACTTC. Its translation is CASSPATGKETQYF.

V usage is TRBV11-2 and J usage is TRBJ2-1, with a tentative D call TRBD2 (6 bases). V lost 7 bases and J lost 7, with 14 bases in between. Germline lookup yields CDR1 SGHAT and CDR2 FQNNGV. This CDR3 contains 13 residues. CDR3 sequence: CASTPGGSNEQFF. The DNA for the CDR3 is TGTGCCAGCACCCCAGGAGGGAGTAATGAGCAGTTCTTC.

J is TRBJ2-3 and V is TRBV12-3 or TRBV12-4, with 12 bases fitting TRBD2. Trimming cost V 6 bases and J 6 bases; bases outside gene matches: 7. This CDR3 spans 15 amino acids. The CDR3 nucleotides read TGTGCCAGCAGGTGGACTAGCGGGACGGGGGATACGCAGTATTTT. Its translation is CASRWTSGTGDTQYF.

This clonotype was recorded a few times. V and J are TRBV11-2 and TRBJ2-5; 10 bases are shared with TRBD1. V was clipped by 1 base and J by 6 bases; unmatched bases: 8. This CDR3 is built from 16 residues. Germline V gene sequence: CDR1 SGHAT, CDR2 FQNNGV. DNA for the CDR3: TGTGCCAGCAGCTTAGCCGGGACAGGGGATTGGAAGACCCAGTACTTC. It translates to CASSLAGTGDWKTQYF.

This clonotype was found a few times. CDR3 loop: CASSSRLGTYEQYF. As DNA, the CDR3 is TGCGCCAGCAGCTCACGACTAGGAACCTACGAGCAGTACTTC. This chain joins TRBV5-1 and TRBJ2-7, with a possible D match to TRBD2 (6 bases). The CDR3 loop spans 14 amino acids. Germline values: CDR1 SGHRS, CDR2 YFSETQ. The ends were cut back, 3 bases at V and 2 bases at J, with 12 bases in the middle.

This sequence joins TRBV4-1 and TRBJ2-5; 7 bases fit TRBD1. Germline CDR1 and CDR2: MGHRA and YSYEKL. This CDR3 has 15 residues. V trimming: 1 base; J trimming: 3 bases; junction bases outside the gene matches: 5. The chain's CDR3 is CASSQGHRGKETQYF. Here the CDR3 DNA reads TGCGCCAGCAGCCAAGGGCACAGGGGAAAAGAGACCCAGTACTTC.

This clonotype appeared a few times. V usage is TRBV20-1 and J usage is TRBJ1-1; D uncertain. Germline V gene sequence: CDR1 DFQATT, CDR2 SNEGSKA (reference sequence). The CDR3 has 13 residues. Deletions cut 8 bases from V and 2 bases from J, with 15 bases between. CDR3 sequence reads: CSCYVLGNTEAFF. CDR3 DNA sequence: TGCAGTTGCTACGTCCTAGGAAACACTGAAGCTTTCTTT.

This clonotype has ten or more counts. This chain links TRBV6-5 with TRBJ1-2, with no clear D. The germline gives CDR1 MNHEY, CDR2 SVGAGI. This CDR3 region has 11 residues. V was clipped by 5 bases and J by 8 bases, with 9 bases between them. This CDR3 is CASSTPGGYTF. For the CDR3, the DNA is TGTGCCAGCAGTACGCCCGGGGGCTACACCTTC.

The chain links TRBV13 to TRBJ2-1; possible D gene TRBD1, 5 bases. The CDR3 extends over 12 amino acids. Germline loops: CDR1 PRHDT, CDR2 FYEKMQ (reference sequence). V was trimmed by 4 bases and J by 5 bases, leaving 6 bases between them. In DNA form, the CDR3 reads TGTGCCAGCAGCTCACAGGACAATGAGCAGTTCTTC. It codes for CASSSQDNEQFF.

This clonotype was seen only a few times. This rearrangement joins TRBV3-1 to TRBJ2-7, with D maybe TRBD2 (5 bases). Germline CDR1 LGHDT, CDR2 YNNKEL (reference sequence). V was trimmed by 5 bases and J by 1 base, leaving 12 bases between them. The CDR3 is 14 residues long. In nucleotides, the CDR3 is TGTGCCAGCAGCGAGACGGGGAAATCCTACGAGCAGTACTTC. Its translation: CASSETGKSYEQYF.

This clonotype was seen more than once but under ten times. The rearrangement joins TRBV5-6 to TRBJ2-7, with 7 positions matching TRBD2. CDR3 length: 15 amino acids. Unmatched junction bases numbered 14, after V lost 8 bases and J lost 3 bases. Germline lookup yields CDR1 SGHDT and CDR2 YYEEEE. The CDR3 spells CASTREGRPYYEQYF. Here the CDR3 DNA reads TGTGCCAGTACCAGGGAGGGCCGCCCCTACTACGAGCAGTACTTC.

The chain combines TRBV18 with TRBJ2-7; maybe TRBD1 (6 bases). The CDR3 contains 13 residues. CDR1 is KGHSH and CDR2 is LQKENI in the germline V gene. The germline V and J ends were trimmed by 4 bases and 5 bases, with 12 bases remaining between them. CDR3 protein: CASSLTRGDEQYF. CDR3 DNA sequence: TGTGCCAGCTCACTAACCAGGGGCGACGAGCAGTACTTC. Drawing the rest from reference TRBV18 and TRBJ2-7, the complete variable domain is NAGVMQNPRHLVRRRGQEARLRCSPMKGHSHVYWYRQLPEEGLKFMVYLQKENIIDESGMPKERFSAEFPKEGPSILRIQQVVRGDSAAYFCASSLTRGDEQYFGPGTRLTVT.

V and J are TRBV9 and TRBJ2-3, with unresolved D. V lost 3 bases and J 0 bases, leaving 8 bases between the germline ends. Germline V gives CDR1 SGDLS, CDR2 YYNGEE. The CDR3 is 14 amino acids. The CDR3 bases are TGTGCCAGCAGCGGGCGCTCGAGCACAGATACGCAGTATTTT. It translates to CASSGRSSTDTQYF.

This clonotype was detected only once. J is TRBJ1-2 and V is TRBV27, with D possibly TRBD1 on 6 matching bases. The CDR3 spans 13 residues. The V end lost 9 bases, the J end lost 3 bases, and 14 bases lay between the germline ends. Per germline, CDR1 MNHEY and CDR2 SMNVEV (reference sequence). The CDR3 DNA reads as TGTGCCAGTGGGCCAGGGGCTTACTATGGCTACACCTTC. It encodes CASGPGAYYGYTF.